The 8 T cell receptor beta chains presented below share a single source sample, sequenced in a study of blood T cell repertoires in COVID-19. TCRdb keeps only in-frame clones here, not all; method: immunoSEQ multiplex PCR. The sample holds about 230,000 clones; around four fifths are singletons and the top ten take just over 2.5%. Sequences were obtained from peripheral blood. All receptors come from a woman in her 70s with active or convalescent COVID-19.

CDR3: CASSLVGGEYTGELFF. Written as DNA, the CDR3 is TGTGCCAGCAGCTTAGTAGGAGGGGAGTACACCGGGGAGCTGTTTTTT. The chain joins TRBV7-2 to TRBJ2-2; D is perhaps TRBD2 (6 bases). The length of the CDR3 is 16 residues. Per the germline V gene, CDR1 is SGHTA and CDR2 is FQGNSA. V lost 1 base to trimming and J lost 3 bases, with 12 bases between them.

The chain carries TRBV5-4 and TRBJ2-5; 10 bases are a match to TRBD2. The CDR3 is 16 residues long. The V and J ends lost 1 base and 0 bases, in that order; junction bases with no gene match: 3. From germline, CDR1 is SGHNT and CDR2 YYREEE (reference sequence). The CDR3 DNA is TGTGCCAGCAGCTTGACTAGCGGGGCAAACCAAGAGACCCAGTACTTC. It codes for CASSLTSGANQETQYF.

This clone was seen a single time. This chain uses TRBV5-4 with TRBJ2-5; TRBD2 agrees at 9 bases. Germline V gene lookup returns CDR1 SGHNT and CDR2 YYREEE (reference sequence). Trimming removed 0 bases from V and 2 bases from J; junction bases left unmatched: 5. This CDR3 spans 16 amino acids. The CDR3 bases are TGTGCCAGCAGCTTGGGACTAGCGGAGGGGCAAGAGACCCAGTACTTC. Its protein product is CASSLGLAEGQETQYF.

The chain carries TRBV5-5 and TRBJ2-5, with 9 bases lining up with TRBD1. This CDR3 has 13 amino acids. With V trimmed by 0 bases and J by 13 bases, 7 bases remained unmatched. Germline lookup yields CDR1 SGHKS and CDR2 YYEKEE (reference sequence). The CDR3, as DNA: TGTGCCAGCAGCTTGGAGGGACAGGGAGCACGGTACTTC. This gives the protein CASSLEGQGARYF.

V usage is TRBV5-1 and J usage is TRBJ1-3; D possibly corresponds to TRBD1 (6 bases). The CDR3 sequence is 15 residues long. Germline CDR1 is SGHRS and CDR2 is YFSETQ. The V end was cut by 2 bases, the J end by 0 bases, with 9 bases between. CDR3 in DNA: TGCGCCAGCAGCTTACAGGGCCTCTCTGGAAACACCATATATTTT. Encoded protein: CASSLQGLSGNTIYF.

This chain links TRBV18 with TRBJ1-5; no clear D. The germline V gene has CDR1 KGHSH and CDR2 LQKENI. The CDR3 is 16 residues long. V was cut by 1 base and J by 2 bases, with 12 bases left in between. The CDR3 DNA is TGTGCCAGCTCACCACGTCGCCAGGAAGGCAATCAGCCCCAGCATTTT. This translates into CASSPRRQEGNQPQHF.

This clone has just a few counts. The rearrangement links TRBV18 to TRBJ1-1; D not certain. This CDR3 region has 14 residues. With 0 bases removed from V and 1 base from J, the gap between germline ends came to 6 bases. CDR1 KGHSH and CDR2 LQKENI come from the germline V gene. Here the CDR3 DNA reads TGTGCCAGCTCACCACCCGCTACGAACACTGAAGCTTTCTTT. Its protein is CASSPPATNTEAFF. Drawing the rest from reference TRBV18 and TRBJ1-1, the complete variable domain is NAGVMQNPRHLVRRRGQEARLRCSPMKGHSHVYWYRQLPEEGLKFMVYLQKENIIDESGMPKERFSAEFPKEGPSILRIQQVVRGDSAAYFCASSPPATNTEAFFGQGTRLTVV.

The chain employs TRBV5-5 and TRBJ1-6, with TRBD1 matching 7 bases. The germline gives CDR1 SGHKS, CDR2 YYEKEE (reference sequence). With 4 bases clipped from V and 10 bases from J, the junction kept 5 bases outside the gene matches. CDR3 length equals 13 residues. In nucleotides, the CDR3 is TGTGCCAGCAGCCTGGGGACAGACTCACCCCTCCACTTT. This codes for CASSLGTDSPLHF.